This TCR beta chain was observed in a study of T cell changes during pregnancy in multiple sclerosis. Assay used: immunoSEQ multiplex PCR; TCRdb lists only in-frame clones, some missing. Among fewer than 80,000 clones listed, roughly nine tenths were seen once. Per germline, CDR1 SGHAT and CDR2 FQNNGV. The CDR3 spans 17 residues. V shed 2 bases, J shed 5 bases, and the junction held 11 bases outside the gene matches. The input for sequencing was peripheral blood, taken in the first trimester of pregnancy. The chain links TRBV11-2 to TRBJ1-5; 8 bases match TRBD1. This clonotype was sampled from a female donor in good health, enrolled as a control in a pregnancy study. The CDR3, as DNA: TGTGCCAGCAGCTTATTCGGTCCGGGACAGGTCTATCAGCCCCAGCATTTT. Translated: CASSLFGPGQVYQPQHF.